A selection of T cell receptor beta chains follows, all from one sample in a study of T cells after yellow fever vaccination. Using its own MiXCR run on the 5' RACE reads, TCRdb lists one record per CDR3 protein. The sample records about 260,000 distinct CDR3 sequences, around 13% being singletons. Here the sequenced sample was CD4+ T cells sorted from PBMCs, taken 45 days after the yellow fever booster vaccination. These receptors were obtained from a young man who received the YFV17D yellow fever vaccine. Each CDR3 is given with its conserved first and last residue. Each record gives: CDR3 DNA, CDR3 protein, V gene, J gene, clone size, D gene. D genes are given only for firm matches. Some rows mark clone size as missing; the rest say once, few, many or name a class of expanded clone.

TGTGCCAGCAGTTACTCGGGGACAGGGAATTCACCCCTCCACTTT	CASSYSGTGNSPLHF	TRBV6-5	TRBJ1-6	.	TRBD1
TGTGCCAGCAATCTGGGACTAGCGGGAGCCTACAATGAGCAGTTCTTC	CASNLGLAGAYNEQFF	TRBV6-2/TRBV6-3	TRBJ2-1	.	TRBD2
TGTGCCAGCAGCTTAAACGGGAGGACCTACGAGCAGTACTTC	CASSLNGRTYEQYF	TRBV7-2	TRBJ2-7	.	TRBD2
TGTGCCAGCAGTTACTCGAGAGGGAGATCCTACGAGCAGTACTTC	CASSYSRGRSYEQYF	TRBV6-5	TRBJ2-7	few	.
TGCAGTGCTCCGCCTGCGGGGGGCAGGGATACGCAGTATTTT	CSAPPAGGRDTQYF	TRBV20-1	TRBJ2-3	few	TRBD2
TGCAGTGCTAGCTCCCGCTTGGACGGAGGCAATGAGCAGTTCTTC	CSASSRLDGGNEQFF	TRBV20-1	TRBJ2-1	few	.
TGTGCCAGCAGCGCCACGTGGTGGGAGCGCCAAGAGACCCAGTACTTC	CASSATWWERQETQYF	TRBV7-8	TRBJ2-5	.	.
TGTGCCAGCAGCGCCGCCGGGACGGCAATAAATGAGCAGTCCTTC	CASSAAGTAINEQSF	TRBV7-3	TRBJ2-1	.	.
TGTGCCAGCAGTCGGACAGGGAACTCTGAAGCTTTCTTT	CASSRTGNSEAFF	TRBV12-3/TRBV12-4	TRBJ1-1	.	TRBD1
TGTGCCAGCAGCTTAGGGGCCGGGGCCCGCAATGAGCAGTTCTTC	CASSLGAGARNEQFF	TRBV11-2	TRBJ2-1	many	.
TGCAGTGCTAAGGGACACCCTAGCTCTGGAAACACCATATATTTT	CSAKGHPSSGNTIYF	TRBV20-1	TRBJ1-3	.	.
TGTGCCAGCAAGGGGATCCACAATGAGCAGTTCTTC	CASKGIHNEQFF	TRBV6-5	TRBJ2-1	.	.
TGTGCCAGCAAGGGCCGGGACAGGGGAAACACCATATATTTT	CASKGRDRGNTIYF	TRBV3-1	TRBJ1-3	few	TRBD1
TGTGCCAGTAGACCACAGGGGGCGCGGAACGAGCAGTACTTC	CASRPQGARNEQYF	TRBV19	TRBJ2-7	.	TRBD1
TGTGCCAGCAGCTTGGAGGGTAGCATAATGGAGACCCAGTACTTC	CASSLEGSIMETQYF	TRBV5-5	TRBJ2-5	.	.